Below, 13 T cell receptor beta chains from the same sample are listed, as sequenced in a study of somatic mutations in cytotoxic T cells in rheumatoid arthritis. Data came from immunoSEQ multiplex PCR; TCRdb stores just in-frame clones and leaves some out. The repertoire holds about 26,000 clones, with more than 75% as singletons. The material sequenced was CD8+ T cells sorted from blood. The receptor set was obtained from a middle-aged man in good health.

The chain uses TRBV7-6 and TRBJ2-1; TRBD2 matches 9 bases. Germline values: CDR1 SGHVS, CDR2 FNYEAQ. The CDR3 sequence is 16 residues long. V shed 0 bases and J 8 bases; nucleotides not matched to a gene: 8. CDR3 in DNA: TGTGCCAGCAGCTTAGCGCGGGATAGCGGGAGTCATGAGCAGTTCTTC. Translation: CASSLARDSGSHEQFF.

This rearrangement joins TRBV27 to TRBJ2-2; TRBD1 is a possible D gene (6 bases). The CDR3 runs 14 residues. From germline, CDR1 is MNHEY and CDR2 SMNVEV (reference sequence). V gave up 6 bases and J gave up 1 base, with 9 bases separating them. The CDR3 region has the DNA TGTGCCAGCAGGAGGGGACAGAACACCGGGGAGCTGTTTTTT. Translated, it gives CASRRGQNTGELFF.

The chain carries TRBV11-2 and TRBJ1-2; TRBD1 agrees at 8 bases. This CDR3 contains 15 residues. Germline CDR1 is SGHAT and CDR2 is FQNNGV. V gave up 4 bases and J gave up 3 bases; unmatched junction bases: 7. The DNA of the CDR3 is TGTGCCAGCAGCTCCGACAGGGGTTACTACTATGGCTACACCTTC. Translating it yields CASSSDRGYYYGYTF.

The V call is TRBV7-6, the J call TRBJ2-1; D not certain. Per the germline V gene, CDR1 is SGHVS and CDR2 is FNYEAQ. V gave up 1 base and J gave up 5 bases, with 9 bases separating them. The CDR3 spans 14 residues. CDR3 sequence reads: CASSLGVSHNEQFF. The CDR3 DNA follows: TGTGCCAGCAGCTTAGGGGTCAGCCACAATGAGCAGTTCTTC.

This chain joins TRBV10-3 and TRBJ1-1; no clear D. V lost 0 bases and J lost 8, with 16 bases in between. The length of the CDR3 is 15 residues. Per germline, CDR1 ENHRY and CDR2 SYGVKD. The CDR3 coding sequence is TGTGCCATCAGTGAGTCGATGGGTACGTCCCAAGAAGCTTTCTTT. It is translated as CAISESMGTSQEAFF.

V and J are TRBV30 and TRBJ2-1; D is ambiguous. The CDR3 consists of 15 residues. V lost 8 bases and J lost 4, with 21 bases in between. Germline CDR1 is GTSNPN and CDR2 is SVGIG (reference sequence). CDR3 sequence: CAGEPRVEKYNEQFF. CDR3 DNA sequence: TGTGCCGGAGAGCCCCGGGTAGAGAAGTACAATGAGCAGTTCTTC.

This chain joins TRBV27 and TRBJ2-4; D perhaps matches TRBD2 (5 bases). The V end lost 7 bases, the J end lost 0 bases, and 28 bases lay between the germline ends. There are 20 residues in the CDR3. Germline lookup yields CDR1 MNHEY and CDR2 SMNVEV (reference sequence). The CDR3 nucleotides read TGTGCCAGCATTCTTTCCCACACGGACTGGGATAACGTAGCCAAAAACATTCAGTACTTC. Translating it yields CASILSHTDWDNVAKNIQYF.

As DNA, the CDR3 is TGTGCCAGCAGCGTGGGACCCTTCAAGTCGGGACTGAACACTGAAGCTTTCTTT. Translation: CASSVGPFKSGLNTEAFF. The chain combines TRBV5-5 with TRBJ1-1, with D perhaps matching TRBD1 (5 bases). Deletions cut 4 bases from V and 0 bases from J, with 22 bases between. The CDR3 runs 18 residues. CDR1 and CDR2 from the germline V gene are SGHKS and YYEKEE (reference sequence). The variable domain in full, with the rest retrieved from reference TRBV5-5 and TRBJ1-1, is DAGVTQSPTHLIKTRGQQVTLRCSPISGHKSVSWYQQVLGQGPQFIFQYYEKEERGRGNFPDRFSARQFPNYSSELNVNALLLGDSALYLCASSVGPFKSGLNTEAFFGQGTRLTVV.

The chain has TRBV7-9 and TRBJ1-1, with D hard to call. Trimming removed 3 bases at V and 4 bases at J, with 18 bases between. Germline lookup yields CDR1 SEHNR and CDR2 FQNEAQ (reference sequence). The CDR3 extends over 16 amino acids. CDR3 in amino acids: CASSLGYGSVGTEAFF. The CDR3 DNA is TGTGCCAGCAGCTTGGGTTATGGATCGGTAGGCACTGAAGCTTTCTTT. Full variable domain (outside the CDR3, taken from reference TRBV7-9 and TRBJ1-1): DTGVSQNPRHKITKRGQNVTFRCDPISEHNRLYWYRQTLGQGPEFLTYFQNEAQLEKSRLLSDRFSAERPKGSFSTLEIQRTEQGDSAMYLCASSLGYGSVGTEAFFGQGTRLTVV.

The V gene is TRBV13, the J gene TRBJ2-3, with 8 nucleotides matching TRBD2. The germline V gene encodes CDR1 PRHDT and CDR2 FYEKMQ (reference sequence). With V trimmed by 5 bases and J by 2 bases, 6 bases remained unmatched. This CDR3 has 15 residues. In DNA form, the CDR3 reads TGTGCCAGCAGCATGCGGGAGGACCTCACAGATACGCAGTATTTT. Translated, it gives CASSMREDLTDTQYF.

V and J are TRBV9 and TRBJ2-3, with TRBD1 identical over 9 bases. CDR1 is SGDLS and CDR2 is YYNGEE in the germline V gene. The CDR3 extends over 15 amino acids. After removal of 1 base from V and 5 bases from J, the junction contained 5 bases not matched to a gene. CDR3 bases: TGTGCCAGCAGCGTAAGGGACAGGGCGAAAGATACGCAGTATTTT. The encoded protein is CASSVRDRAKDTQYF.

This CDR3 reads CASSPSQGLANEKLFF. The CDR3 coding sequence is TGTGCCAGCAGCCCATCCCAGGGATTGGCTAATGAAAAACTGTTTTTT. The rearrangement uses TRBV7-9 and TRBJ1-4; the D gene is possibly TRBD1 (5 bases). The CDR3 is 16 amino acids. Trimming left V 5 bases short and J 3 bases short, with 16 bases between. The germline gives CDR1 SEHNR, CDR2 FQNEAQ (reference sequence).

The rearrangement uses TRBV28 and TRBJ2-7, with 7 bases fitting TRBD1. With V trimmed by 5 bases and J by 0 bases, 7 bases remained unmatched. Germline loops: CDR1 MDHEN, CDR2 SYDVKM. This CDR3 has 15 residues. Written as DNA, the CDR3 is TGTGCCAGCAGTATACTACAGGGGAACTCCTACGAGCAGTACTTC. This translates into CASSILQGNSYEQYF.